The 3 T cell receptor beta chains in this list originate from one sample, sequenced in a study of blood T cell repertoires in COVID-19. The protocol was immunoSEQ multiplex PCR, while the TCRdb copy is restricted to in-frame clones and leaves out a portion. This sample carries over 200,000 clones, around 85% of them seen once, and the ten largest clones take roughly 5%. Sequencing was performed on peripheral blood. All receptors derive from a human donor in a cohort sampled during active COVID-19.

The chain links TRBV9 to TRBJ2-7; 8 bases are shared with TRBD1. Trimming at V came to 0 bases and at J to 0 bases, leaving 2 bases not matched to a gene. Germline-derived CDR1 and CDR2 are SGDLS and YYNGEE. The CDR3 covers 15 residues. The CDR3 nucleotides read TGTGCCAGCAGCGTAGGGACAGGGAGCTCCTACGAGCAGTACTTC. Translating gives CASSVGTGSSYEQYF.

The genes are TRBV18 and TRBJ2-1; 7 bases are a match to TRBD1. CDR1 and CDR2 (germline): KGHSH, LQKENI. The CDR3 length is 11 residues. Trimming took 2 bases from V and 14 from J; bases not matched to a gene: 3. CDR3 sequence reads: CASSPSTGKFF. The CDR3 nucleotides are TGTGCCAGCTCACCATCGACAGGGAAGTTCTTC. Combining the CDR3 with reference TRBV18 and TRBJ2-1 gives the whole variable domain NAGVMQNPRHLVRRRGQEARLRCSPMKGHSHVYWYRQLPEEGLKFMVYLQKENIIDESGMPKERFSAEFPKEGPSILRIQQVVRGDSAAYFCASSPSTGKFFGPGTRLTVL.

This clone was detected a few times. This chain joins TRBV11-2 and TRBJ1-5; D might be TRBD1 (6 bases). Germline CDR1 reads SGHAT; CDR2 reads FQNNGV. The germline V and J ends were trimmed by 2 bases and 4 bases, with 6 bases remaining between them. The CDR3 is 13 amino acids. Here the CDR3 reads CASSLQGNQPQHF. As DNA, the CDR3 is TGTGCCAGCAGCTTACAGGGGAATCAGCCCCAGCATTTT.